This T cell receptor beta chain was captured in a study of blood T cell repertoires in COVID-19. The assay was immunoSEQ multiplex PCR, and TCRdb's table has in-frame clones only and misses some. The sample consists of about 47,000 clones, roughly 84% of them appearing once. The germline V gene encodes CDR1 SGHTS and CDR2 YDEGEE. V lost 2 bases to trimming and J lost 1 base; unmatched junction nucleotides: 1. CDR3 length: 14 residues. The V and J genes are TRBV5-8 and TRBJ2-3, with 7 bases that match TRBD1. This TCR came from a man aged 50-60 years with acute or convalescent COVID-19. Sequences were obtained from peripheral blood. CDR3 nucleotides: TGTGCCAGCAGCTTCGGACAGGGCACAGATACGCAGTATTTT. The encoded protein is CASSFGQGTDTQYF.